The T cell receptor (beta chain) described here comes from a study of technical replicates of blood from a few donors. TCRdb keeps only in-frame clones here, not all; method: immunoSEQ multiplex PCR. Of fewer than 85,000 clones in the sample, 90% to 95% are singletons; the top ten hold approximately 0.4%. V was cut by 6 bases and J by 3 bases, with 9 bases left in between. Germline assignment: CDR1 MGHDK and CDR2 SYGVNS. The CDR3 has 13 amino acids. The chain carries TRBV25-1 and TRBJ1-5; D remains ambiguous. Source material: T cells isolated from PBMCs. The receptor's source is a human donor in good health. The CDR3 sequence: CASRGQVNQPQHF. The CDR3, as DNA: TGTGCCAGCAGGGGTCAGGTCAATCAGCCCCAGCATTTT.